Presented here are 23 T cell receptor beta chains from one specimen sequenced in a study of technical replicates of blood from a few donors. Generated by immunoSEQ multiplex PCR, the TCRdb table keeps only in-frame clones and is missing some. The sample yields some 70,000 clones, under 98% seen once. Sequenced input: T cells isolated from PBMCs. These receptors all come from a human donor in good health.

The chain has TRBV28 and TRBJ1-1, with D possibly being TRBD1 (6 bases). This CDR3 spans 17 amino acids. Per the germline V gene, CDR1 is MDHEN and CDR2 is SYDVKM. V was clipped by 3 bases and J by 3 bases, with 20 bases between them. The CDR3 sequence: CASSFAHTAGAHTEAFF. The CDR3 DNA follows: TGTGCCAGCAGTTTCGCCCACACAGCGGGGGCTCACACTGAAGCTTTCTTT.

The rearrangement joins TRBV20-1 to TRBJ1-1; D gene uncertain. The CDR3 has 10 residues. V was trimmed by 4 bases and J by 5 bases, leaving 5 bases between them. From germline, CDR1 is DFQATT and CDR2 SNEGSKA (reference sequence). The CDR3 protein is CSAKRTEAFF. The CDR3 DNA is TGCAGTGCTAAGAGGACTGAAGCTTTCTTT.

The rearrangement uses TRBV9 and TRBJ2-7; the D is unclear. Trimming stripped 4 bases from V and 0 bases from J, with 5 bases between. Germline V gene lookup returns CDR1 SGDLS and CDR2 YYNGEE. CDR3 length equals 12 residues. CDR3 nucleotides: TGTGCCAGCAGCCCGAGCTCCTACGAGCAGTACTTC. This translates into CASSPSSYEQYF.

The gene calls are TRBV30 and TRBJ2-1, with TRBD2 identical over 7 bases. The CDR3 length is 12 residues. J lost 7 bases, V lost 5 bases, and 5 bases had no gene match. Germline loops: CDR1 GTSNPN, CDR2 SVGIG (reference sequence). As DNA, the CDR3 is TGTGCCTGGGTCGGGGAGGGAAATGAGCAGTTCTTC. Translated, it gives CAWVGEGNEQFF. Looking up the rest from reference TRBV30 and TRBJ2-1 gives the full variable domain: SQTIHQWPATLVQPVGSPLSLECTVEGTSNPNLYWYRQAAGRGLQLLFYSVGIGQISSEVPQNLSASRPQDRQFILSSKKLLLSDSGFYLCAWVGEGNEQFFGPGTRLTVL.

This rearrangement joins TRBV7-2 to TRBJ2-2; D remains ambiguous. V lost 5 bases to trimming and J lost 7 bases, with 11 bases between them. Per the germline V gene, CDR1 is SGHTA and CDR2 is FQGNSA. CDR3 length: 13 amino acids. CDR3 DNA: TGTGCCAGCAGCCAACTACTTAGCGGGGAGCTGTTTTTT. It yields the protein CASSQLLSGELFF.

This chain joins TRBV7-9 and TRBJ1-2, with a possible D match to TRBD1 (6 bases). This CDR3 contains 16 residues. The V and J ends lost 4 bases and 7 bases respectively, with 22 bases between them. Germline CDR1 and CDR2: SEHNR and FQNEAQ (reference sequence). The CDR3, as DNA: TGTGCCAGCAGCTCCTGGACAACCGCAGGGGCTCCTGGCTACACCTTC. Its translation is CASSSWTTAGAPGYTF.

CDR3 protein: CASEPGSKETQYF. CDR3 in DNA: TGTGCCAGCGAGCCCGGGTCTAAAGAGACCCAGTACTTC. The chain has TRBV28 and TRBJ2-5; no reliable D call. The length of the CDR3 is 13 residues. V was shortened by 8 bases and J by 3 bases, with 13 bases between the two germline ends. Germline loops: CDR1 MDHEN, CDR2 SYDVKM.

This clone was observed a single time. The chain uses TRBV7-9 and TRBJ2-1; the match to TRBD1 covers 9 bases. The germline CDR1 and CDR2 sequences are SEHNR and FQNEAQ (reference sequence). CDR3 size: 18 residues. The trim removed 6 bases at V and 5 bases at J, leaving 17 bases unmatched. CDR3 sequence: CASSKGRPGTGSNNEQFF. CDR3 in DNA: TGTGCCAGCAGTAAAGGCCGTCCCGGGACAGGGTCCAACAATGAGCAGTTCTTC.

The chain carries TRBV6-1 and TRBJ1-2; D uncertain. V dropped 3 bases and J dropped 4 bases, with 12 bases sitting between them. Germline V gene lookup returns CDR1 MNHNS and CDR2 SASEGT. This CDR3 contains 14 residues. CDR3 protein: CASSDLEAFYGYTF. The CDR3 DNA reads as TGTGCCAGCAGTGATTTGGAGGCTTTCTATGGCTACACCTTC.

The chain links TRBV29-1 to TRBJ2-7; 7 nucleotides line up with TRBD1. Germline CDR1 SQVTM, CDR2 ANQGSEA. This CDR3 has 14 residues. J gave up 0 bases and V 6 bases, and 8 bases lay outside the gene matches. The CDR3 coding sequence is TGCAGCGTCACCGGGACAGTGAGCTCCTACGAGCAGTACTTC. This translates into CSVTGTVSSYEQYF.

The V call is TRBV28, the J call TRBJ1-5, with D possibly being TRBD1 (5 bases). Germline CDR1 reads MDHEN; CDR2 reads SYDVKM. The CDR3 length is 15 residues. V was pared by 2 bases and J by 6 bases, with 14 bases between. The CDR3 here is CASSLLSGYGQPQHF. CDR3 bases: TGTGCCAGCAGTTTACTTTCAGGGTACGGTCAGCCCCAGCATTTT. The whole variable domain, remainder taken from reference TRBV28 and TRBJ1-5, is DVKVTQSSRYLVKRTGEKVFLECVQDMDHENMFWYRQDPGLGLRLIYFSYDVKMKEKGDIPEGYSVSREKKERFSLILESASTNQTSMYLCASSLLSGYGQPQHFGDGTRLSIL.

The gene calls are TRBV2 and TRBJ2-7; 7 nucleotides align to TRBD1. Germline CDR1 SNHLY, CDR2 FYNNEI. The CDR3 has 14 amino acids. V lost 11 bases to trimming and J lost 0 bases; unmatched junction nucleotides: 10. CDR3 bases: TGTGCCGTATGGGGACAGAAAGGCTCCTACGAGCAGTACTTC. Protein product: CAVWGQKGSYEQYF.

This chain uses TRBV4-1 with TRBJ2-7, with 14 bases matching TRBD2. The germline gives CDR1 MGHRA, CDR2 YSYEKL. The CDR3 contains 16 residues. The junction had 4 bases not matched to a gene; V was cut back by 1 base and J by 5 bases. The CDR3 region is CASSQAGTSGSNEQYF. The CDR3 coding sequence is TGCGCCAGCAGCCAAGCAGGGACTAGCGGGAGCAACGAGCAGTACTTC.

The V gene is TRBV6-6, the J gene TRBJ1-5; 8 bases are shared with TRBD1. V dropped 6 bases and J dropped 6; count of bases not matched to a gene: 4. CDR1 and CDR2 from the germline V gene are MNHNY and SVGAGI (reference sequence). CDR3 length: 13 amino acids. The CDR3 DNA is TGTGCCAGCAGAGGGACAGGATCTCAGCCCCAGCATTTT. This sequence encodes CASRGTGSQPQHF.

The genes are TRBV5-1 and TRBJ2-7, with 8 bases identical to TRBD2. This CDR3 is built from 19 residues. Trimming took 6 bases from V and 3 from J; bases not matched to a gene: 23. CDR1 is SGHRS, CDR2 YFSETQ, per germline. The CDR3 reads CASTSSGKGYIPGHYEQYF. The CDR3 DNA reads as TGCGCCAGCACAAGTAGCGGGAAGGGCTACATCCCAGGCCACTACGAGCAGTACTTC.

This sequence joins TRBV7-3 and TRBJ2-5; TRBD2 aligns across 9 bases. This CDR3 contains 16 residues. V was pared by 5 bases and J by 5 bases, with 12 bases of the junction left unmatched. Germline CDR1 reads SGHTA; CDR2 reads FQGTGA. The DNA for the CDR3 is TGTGCCAGCAGCCCTGGGAGTACTAGCGGGCGGGAGACCCAGTACTTC. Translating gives CASSPGSTSGRETQYF.

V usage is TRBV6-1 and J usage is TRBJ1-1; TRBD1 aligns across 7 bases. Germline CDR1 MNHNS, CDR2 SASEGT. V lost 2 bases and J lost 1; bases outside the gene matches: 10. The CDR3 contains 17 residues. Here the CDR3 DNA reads TGTGCCAGCAGTGAAAATATGGCAGGGGGGAGGAACACTGAAGCTTTCTTT. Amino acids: CASSENMAGGRNTEAFF.

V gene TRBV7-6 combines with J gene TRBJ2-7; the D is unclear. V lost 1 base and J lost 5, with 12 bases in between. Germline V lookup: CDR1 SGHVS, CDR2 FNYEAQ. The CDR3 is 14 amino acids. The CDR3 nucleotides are TGTGCCAGCAGCTTAGGGGCACCTTCTAACGAGCAGTACTTC. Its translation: CASSLGAPSNEQYF.

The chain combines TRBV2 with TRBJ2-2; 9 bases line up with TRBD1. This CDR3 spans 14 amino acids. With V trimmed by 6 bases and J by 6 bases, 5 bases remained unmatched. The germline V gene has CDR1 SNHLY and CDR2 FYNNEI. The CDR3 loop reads CASRAGQGAGELFF. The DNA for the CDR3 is TGTGCCAGCAGAGCGGGACAGGGTGCCGGGGAGCTGTTTTTT.

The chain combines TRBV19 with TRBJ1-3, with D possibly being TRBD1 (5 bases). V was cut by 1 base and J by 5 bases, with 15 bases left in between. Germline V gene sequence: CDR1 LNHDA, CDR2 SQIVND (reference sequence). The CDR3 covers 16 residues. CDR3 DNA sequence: TGTGCCAGTAGTATAGGTAGGGGCCTGACAAGAAACACCATATATTTT. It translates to CASSIGRGLTRNTIYF.

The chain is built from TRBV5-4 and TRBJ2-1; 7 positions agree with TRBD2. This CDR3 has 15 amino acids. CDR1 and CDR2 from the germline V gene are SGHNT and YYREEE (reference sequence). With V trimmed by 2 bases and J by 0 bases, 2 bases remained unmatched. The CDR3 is CASSFWGGSYNEQFF. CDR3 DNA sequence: TGTGCCAGCAGCTTTTGGGGGGGCTCCTACAATGAGCAGTTCTTC.

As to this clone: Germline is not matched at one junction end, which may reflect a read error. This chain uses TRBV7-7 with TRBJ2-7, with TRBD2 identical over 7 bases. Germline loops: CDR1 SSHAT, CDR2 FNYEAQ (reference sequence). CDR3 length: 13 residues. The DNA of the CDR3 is TGTGCTAGCAGCTTGGGGGGGTATAGCGAGCAGTACTTC. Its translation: CASSLGGYSEQYF.

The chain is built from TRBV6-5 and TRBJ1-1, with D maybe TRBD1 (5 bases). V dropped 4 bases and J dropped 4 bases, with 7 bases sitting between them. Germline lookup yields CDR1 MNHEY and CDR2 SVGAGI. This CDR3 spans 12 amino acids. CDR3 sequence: CASSLTVTEAFF. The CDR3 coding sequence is TGTGCCAGCAGTTTGACAGTCACTGAAGCTTTCTTT.